A single sample is the source of the 21 T cell receptor beta chains below, sequenced in a study of blood T cell repertoires in COVID-19. This table comes from immunoSEQ multiplex PCR, and its TCRdb copy is limited to in-frame clones, with some not included. This sample has roughly 220,000 clones, with 60% to 85% found just once. Sequences were obtained from peripheral blood. These receptors were collected from a woman in her seventies with acute or convalescent COVID-19.

The chain couples TRBV28 to TRBJ1-2; 10 bases match TRBD1. V was clipped by 6 bases and J by 2 bases; unmatched bases: 9. The CDR3 is 16 amino acids. Looked up from germline, CDR1 is MDHEN and CDR2 is SYDVKM. The chain's CDR3 is CASRHTGQGLNYGYTF. In nucleotides, the CDR3 is TGTGCCAGCAGGCATACGGGACAGGGGCTGAACTATGGCTACACCTTC.

The table lists this clone with many counts. Distinct nucleotide sequences in the sample also encode this CDR3. This sequence joins TRBV18 and TRBJ1-1, with D possibly being TRBD1 (5 bases). The CDR3 runs to 13 residues. The germline V and J ends were trimmed by 4 bases and 2 bases, with 8 bases remaining between them. Germline assignment: CDR1 KGHSH and CDR2 LQKENI. DNA for the CDR3: TGTGCCAGCTCACAGACAGTTAACACTGAAGCTTTCTTT. Translation gives CASSQTVNTEAFF.

The table lists this clone with a count of one. This chain uses TRBV18 with TRBJ1-5; 8 bases line up with TRBD1. The CDR3 consists of 13 residues. Germline CDR1 reads KGHSH; CDR2 reads LQKENI. J lost 5 bases, V lost 5 bases, and 2 bases had no gene match. CDR3 DNA: TGTGCCAGCTCAAAGGGACAGGATCAGCCCCAGCATTTT. Its protein is CASSKGQDQPQHF.

The count of this clone is one. This chain uses TRBV7-2 with TRBJ1-4; D is undetermined. Trimming pared 2 bases from V and 4 bases from J, leaving 11 bases between. The CDR3 loop spans 15 amino acids. Looked up from germline, CDR1 is SGHTA and CDR2 is FQGNSA. This chain's CDR3 is CASSLQGGFNEKLFF. CDR3 coding DNA: TGTGCCAGCAGCTTACAAGGAGGGTTTAATGAAAAACTGTTTTTT.

The CDR3 DNA reads as TGCGCCAGCAGCTTGGGGACTAGCGGGAGATCTTGGAATGAGCAGTTCTTC. Translated: CASSLGTSGRSWNEQFF. The chain recombines TRBV5-1 with TRBJ2-1; 13 nucleotides agree with TRBD2. The CDR3 is 17 amino acids. Trimming cost V 0 bases and J 7 bases; bases outside gene matches: 7. The germline V gene has CDR1 SGHRS and CDR2 YFSETQ.

The chain combines TRBV19 with TRBJ1-4, with D possibly being TRBD1 (6 bases). Trimming took 8 bases from V and 3 from J, leaving 13 bases between them. CDR1 is LNHDA and CDR2 is SQIVND in the germline V gene (reference sequence). The CDR3 runs 14 residues. Written as DNA, the CDR3 is TGTGCCAGTGGAAACAGGGCCTCTAATGAAAAACTGTTTTTT. It translates to CASGNRASNEKLFF.

The chain uses TRBV6-5 and TRBJ2-5; the D is unclear. The germline V gene encodes CDR1 MNHEY and CDR2 SVGAGI. Trimming stripped 8 bases from V and 0 bases from J, with 10 bases between. The CDR3 length is 13 residues. CDR3 nucleotide sequence: TGTGCCAGCGGTAGATTGTACCAAGAGACCCAGTACTTC. It is translated as CASGRLYQETQYF.

This rearrangement joins TRBV7-6 to TRBJ1-6; 9 bases line up with TRBD1. The V gene end was trimmed by 5 bases and the J gene end by 5 bases; junction bases not matched to a gene: 4. CDR3 length equals 15 residues. CDR1 SGHVS and CDR2 FNYEAQ come from the germline V gene. In DNA form, the CDR3 reads TGTGCCAGCAGCCCGAGGACAGGGGATAATTCACCCCTCCACTTT. Translation: CASSPRTGDNSPLHF.

The chain uses TRBV19 and TRBJ2-3; TRBD2 might be the D (6 bases). The CDR3 extends over 14 amino acids. Germline lookup yields CDR1 LNHDA and CDR2 SQIVND (reference sequence). V was clipped by 6 bases and J by 1 base, with 11 bases between them. Here the CDR3 DNA reads TGTGCCAGTAGAATAACGGGAGGCACAGATACGCAGTATTTT. Protein product: CASRITGGTDTQYF.

The V and J genes are TRBV21-1 and TRBJ1-1. TRBV21-1 is classified as a pseudogene. CDR3 size: 14 residues. CDR3 region: CASSPHRVFTEAFF. CDR3 coding DNA: TGTGCCAGCAGCCCACATCGGGTATTCACTGAAGCTTTCTTT.

The CDR3 DNA reads as TGTGCCAGCAGTCCTGGGGCCTCCGACTCCTACGAGCAGTACTTC. This translates into CASSPGASDSYEQYF. The chain couples TRBV11-3 to TRBJ2-7, with D perhaps TRBD1 (5 bases). Germline V gene sequence: CDR1 SGHNT, CDR2 YENEEA. The CDR3 sequence is 15 residues long. Trimming cost V 6 bases and J 0 bases, with 15 bases left between them.

The chain carries TRBV28 and TRBJ1-6, with no clear D. The V end was cut by 3 bases, the J end by 6 bases, with 9 bases between. Per germline, CDR1 MDHEN and CDR2 SYDVKM. This CDR3 has 14 amino acids. The chain's CDR3 is CASSLRRFNSPLHF. The CDR3 region has the DNA TGTGCCAGCAGTTTGAGGAGATTTAATTCACCCCTCCACTTT.

V usage is TRBV11-1 and J usage is TRBJ2-1; no clear D gene. Trimming cost V 5 bases and J 0 bases, with 11 bases left between them. This CDR3 has 15 residues. Germline loops: CDR1 SGHAT, CDR2 FQDESV (reference sequence). CDR3 DNA sequence: TGTGCCAGCAGCCCTGCGGCTAGCTCCTACAATGAGCAGTTCTTC. The encoded protein is CASSPAASSYNEQFF. Full variable domain (remainder filled in from reference TRBV11-1 and TRBJ2-1): EAEVAQSPRYKITEKSQAVAFWCDPISGHATLYWYRQILGQGPELLVQFQDESVVDDSQLPKDRFSAERLKGVDSTLKIQPAELGDSAMYLCASSPAASSYNEQFFGPGTRLTVL.

The rearrangement joins TRBV10-1 to TRBJ2-2; D is undetermined. The CDR3 totals 12 residues. V was shortened by 5 bases and J by 3 bases, with 4 bases between the two germline ends. Germline values: CDR1 WNHNN, CDR2 SYGVQD (reference sequence). The CDR3 here is CASSSYTGELFF. The CDR3 region has the DNA TGCGCCAGCAGTTCCTACACCGGGGAGCTGTTTTTT.

CDR3 in amino acids: CASSLGLSPEQYF. The CDR3 coding sequence is TGTGCCAGCAGCTTAGGACTCTCTCCCGAGCAGTACTTC. The V call is TRBV11-2, the J call TRBJ2-7, with D unclear. Germline loops: CDR1 SGHAT, CDR2 FQNNGV. V lost 1 base to trimming and J lost 6 bases, with 10 bases between them. The CDR3 has 13 amino acids.

V is TRBV18 and J is TRBJ2-7, with 11 bases matching TRBD1. The CDR3 loop spans 15 amino acids. Looked up from germline, CDR1 is KGHSH and CDR2 is LQKENI. The junction had 6 bases not matched to a gene; V was cut back by 6 bases and J by 2 bases. This chain's CDR3 is CASSPGTGGPYEQYF. The CDR3 DNA reads as TGTGCCAGCTCTCCCGGGACAGGGGGTCCCTACGAGCAGTACTTC.

The rearrangement joins TRBV2 to TRBJ1-1; no clear D. CDR3 length: 12 amino acids. V was clipped by 3 bases and J by 11 bases, with 13 bases between them. Per germline, CDR1 SNHLY and CDR2 FYNNEI. For the CDR3, the DNA is TGTGCCAGCAGTGACGGAGGCCGAGAGGCTTTCTTT. This translates into CASSDGGREAFF.

The chain links TRBV30 to TRBJ1-5, with D maybe TRBD1 (6 bases). Germline V gives CDR1 GTSNPN, CDR2 SVGIG (reference sequence). The CDR3 totals 14 residues. Trimming shortened V by 1 base and J by 3 bases, and 10 bases separated the two germline ends. The CDR3 sequence: CAWSGTATNQPQHF. CDR3 nucleotide sequence: TGTGCCTGGAGTGGGACAGCTACCAATCAGCCCCAGCATTTT.

This clone was counted a few times. The chain recombines TRBV5-1 with TRBJ1-3; a weak D match, TRBD1 (5 bases). V gave up 3 bases and J gave up 4 bases, with 14 bases separating them. The CDR3 is 15 amino acids. In germline, CDR1 is SGHRS, CDR2 YFSETQ. This chain's CDR3 is CASSWGTSVGNTIYF. CDR3 nucleotides: TGCGCCAGCAGCTGGGGGACTTCGGTGGGAAACACCATATATTTT.

The rearrangement uses TRBV28 and TRBJ1-2; tentatively, D is TRBD1 (6 bases). There are 15 residues in the CDR3. The V end lost 2 bases, the J end lost 1 base, and 11 bases lay between the germline ends. CDR1 and CDR2 (germline): MDHEN, SYDVKM. CDR3: CASSLRPGVNYGYTF. Here the CDR3 DNA reads TGTGCCAGCAGTTTACGCCCAGGGGTTAACTATGGCTACACCTTC.

The chain employs TRBV6-1 and TRBJ1-5; weak D call: TRBD1 (5 bases). The V gene's germline CDR1 is MNHNS and CDR2 SASEGT. Deletions cut 1 base from V and 7 bases from J, with 11 bases between. The CDR3 loop spans 14 amino acids. CDR3: CASSEGQGKQPQHF. The CDR3 DNA follows: TGTGCCAGCAGTGAAGGGCAGGGAAAACAGCCCCAGCATTTT.